This T cell receptor (beta chain) comes out of a study of shared T cell receptors in the human thymus. Only in-frame clones appear in the TCRdb table, and some are missing; sequencing was by immunoSEQ multiplex PCR. Among about 660,000 clones listed, approximately 88% were seen once. The germline V gene encodes CDR1 SGHRS and CDR2 YFSETQ. V was cut by 0 bases and J by 4 bases, with 11 bases left in between. The CDR3 runs to 14 residues. These data were also reused for a study on human thymus T cells. That source adds: Thymus was obtained from resections taken during corrective heart surgery.

Sequencing was done on a sample of thymocytes. The sequence derives from a boy less than two years old with a congenital heart defect. V gene TRBV5-1 combines with J gene TRBJ2-7; no firm D call. As DNA, the CDR3 is TGCGCCAGCAGCTTGGAAGCTGGGCCTTACGAGCAGTACTTC. Translated: CASSLEAGPYEQYF.